This T cell receptor (beta chain) is drawn from a study of CD8 T cells in Susac syndrome. Notes on the study in general: TCR sequencing and HLA analysis covered a relatively small number of individuals.

RNA amounts of about 0.45 to 1 ug underwent reverse transcription with random hexamers. Amplification of TCR beta CDR3 across 54 Vbeta and 13 Jbeta was performed with immunoSEQ multiplex PCR. TCRdb independently ran MiXCR on the immunoSEQ multiplex PCR reads; one entry per CDR3 protein. The table lists tens of thousands of distinct CDR3 sequences, about 91% of them singletons. The CDR3 spans 15 residues. Germline CDR1 LGHDT, CDR2 YNNKEL (reference sequence). V was pared by 4 bases and J by 0 bases, with 9 bases between. As concerns this clonotype: The antigen remains undetermined.

The authors carried out high-throughput sequencing of TCR beta. They applied it to CD8+ and CD4+ T cells obtained from blood. The multiple sclerosis controls, all treatment-naive patients, had relapsing-remitting disease that was stable or active. The V and J genes are TRBV3-1 and TRBJ2-2; D possibly corresponds to TRBD1 (5 bases). This receptor was obtained from a human donor with multiple sclerosis. The sequencing input was CD8+ T cells from PBMCs. In nucleotides, the CDR3 is TGTGCCAGCAGCCGGACACCTGCGAACACCGGGGAGCTGTTTTTT. Residues: CASSRTPANTGELFF.